The entry below gives a single T cell receptor (beta chain) sequence along with its context. In the original analysis: Counts of nucleated cells, estimated from reference gene primer amplification, were obtained. Using immunoSEQ multiplex PCR, the repertoire was profiled, and TCRdb retains in-frame clones only, with some absent. From that table come the V and J calls and clone size; the DNA was used to work out D and trimming. This sample has under 85,000 clones, with about 82% found just once. The data were obtained in a study of blood T cell repertoires in COVID-19. The wider study: Samples came from the United States, Italy and Spain, spanning acute and convalescent COVID-19. PBMCs, B-cell-depleted T cells, or T cells provided the cDNA or gDNA that made up the material.

V gave up 3 bases and J gave up 6 bases, with 9 bases separating them. This CDR3 has 14 amino acids. The V gene's germline CDR1 is LNHDA and CDR2 SQIVND (reference sequence). Sequencing input: peripheral blood. The chain recombines TRBV19 with TRBJ1-6, with D tentatively TRBD1 (5 bases). The receptor's source is a human donor in a cohort sampled during active COVID-19. The CDR3 DNA follows: TGTGCCAGTAGTATTGGAAGGGGTAATTCACCCCTCCACTTT. Translating gives CASSIGRGNSPLHF.